This entry lists 10 T cell receptor beta chains sequenced from one sample in a study of vaccination effects on CD4 cells after COVID-19. Sequencing followed a ViraFEST assay step that expanded antigen-specific CD4+ T cells with viral peptide pools. Following 10 days of culture, CD4+ T cells were isolated. Vaccinated participants had no history of SARS-CoV-2 infection and tested negative for nucleocapsid antibodies. Sequencing was performed with immunoSEQ multiplex PCR; in TCRdb, only in-frame clones are kept and a portion is missing. The data show more than 40,000 clones, with around three quarters seen just once and 9.5% to 14% held by the top ten. The antigens of these receptors remain unknown. Sequencing used CD4+ T cells from PBMCs cultured with SARS-CoV-2 spike peptides, obtained before COVID-19 vaccination. The receptors were sampled from a human donor who received a COVID-19 vaccine.

The chain is built from TRBV6-5 and TRBJ1-2; D is perhaps TRBD1 (5 bases). The CDR3 runs to 13 residues. Germline assignment: CDR1 MNHEY and CDR2 SVGAGI. V gave up 4 bases and J gave up 2 bases, with 8 bases separating them. The CDR3: CASSFGGNYGYTF. In DNA, the CDR3 is TGTGCCAGCAGTTTTGGGGGGAACTATGGCTACACCTTC.

The chain carries TRBV24-1 and TRBJ2-1, with 9 positions matching TRBD2. This CDR3 comprises 15 residues. V lost 9 bases and J lost 8; bases outside the gene matches: 13. Germline CDR1 reads KGHDR; CDR2 reads SFDVKD. The CDR3 nucleotides are TGTGCCACCCGACGCGGGGGGGCCTCACAGGATGAGCAGTTCTTC. This translates into CATRRGGASQDEQFF.

The CDR3: CATSGGIDPRATYEQYV. The CDR3 bases are TGTGCCACCAGTGGGGGCATCGACCCCCGAGCCACCTACGAGCAGTACGTC. The J gene is TRBJ2-7, the V gene TRBV24-1, with a weak D call TRBD1 (5 bases). The ends were cut back, 5 bases at V and 2 bases at J, with 21 bases in the middle. The CDR3 sequence is 17 residues long. CDR1 and CDR2 from the germline V gene are KGHDR and SFDVKD.

The chain couples TRBV7-2 to TRBJ2-4; no definite D call. V lost 5 bases and J 6 bases, leaving 14 bases between the germline ends. The CDR3 is made up of 14 amino acids. The germline V gene has CDR1 SGHTA and CDR2 FQGNSA. The CDR3 DNA is TGTGCCAGCAGCCTCAGGAGCCGTGGAAACATTCAGTACTTC. This gives the protein CASSLRSRGNIQYF. The full variable domain, rest sourced from reference TRBV7-2 and TRBJ2-4, is GAGVSQSPSNKVTEKGKDVELRCDPISGHTALYWYRQSLGQGLEFLIYFQGNSAPDKSGLPSDRFSAERTGGSVSTLTIQRTQQEDSAVYLCASSLRSRGNIQYFGAGTRLSVL.

This clone has only one observation. The V gene is TRBV10-3, the J gene TRBJ2-3; possible D gene TRBD2, 5 bases. The germline gives CDR1 ENHRY, CDR2 SYGVKD. V lost 5 bases and J lost 2, with 14 bases in between. This CDR3 has 15 residues. CDR3 sequence: CAISKAVQSTDTQYF. The CDR3 DNA reads as TGTGCCATCAGTAAAGCGGTACAGTCCACAGATACGCAGTATTTT.

This clone was counted a single time. The chain combines TRBV19 with TRBJ2-2, with 11 bases that match TRBD2. V shed 5 bases, J shed 4 bases, and the junction held 6 bases outside the gene matches. CDR1 LNHDA and CDR2 SQIVND come from the germline V gene (reference sequence). The CDR3 loop spans 16 amino acids. The CDR3 spells CASSATSGGFTGELFF. The CDR3 DNA reads TGTGCCAGTAGTGCTACTAGCGGGGGTTTCACCGGGGAGCTGTTTTTT.

This clone has just one count. J is TRBJ2-1 and V is TRBV4-1, with 8 bases fitting TRBD2. Trimming removed 4 bases from V and 3 bases from J; junction bases left unmatched: 8. The CDR3 totals 16 residues. Germline CDR1 is MGHRA and CDR2 is YSYEKL. CDR3 sequence: CASSLQAGANYNEQFF. As DNA, the CDR3 is TGCGCCAGCAGCCTCCAAGCGGGGGCTAACTACAATGAGCAGTTCTTC.

The chain has TRBV10-2 and TRBJ2-3; 7 nucleotides match TRBD2. V lost 7 bases and J lost 1; bases outside the gene matches: 8. CDR1 and CDR2 (germline): WSHSY, SAAADI. CDR3 length: 15 residues. The CDR3 spells CASTSTRGGTDTQYF. CDR3 bases: TGCGCCAGCACTTCAACCCGGGGGGGCACAGATACGCAGTATTTT.

This chain links TRBV14 with TRBJ1-3; D gene unclear. The V gene lost 0 bases and the J gene lost 0 bases, with 12 bases spanning the gap. CDR3 length equals 17 residues. Germline CDR1 and CDR2: SGHDN and FVKESK. The CDR3 sequence: CASSQDRWFTSGNTIYF. Written as DNA, the CDR3 is TGTGCCAGCAGCCAAGACCGGTGGTTTACCTCTGGAAACACCATATATTTT.

The count of this clone is one. V gene TRBV30 combines with J gene TRBJ1-4; D gene unclear. Germline V lookup: CDR1 GTSNPN, CDR2 SVGIG (reference sequence). V shed 3 bases and J shed 2 bases, with 22 bases lying between them. This CDR3 comprises 18 residues. The CDR3 loop is CAWSPSRSLMRTNEKLFF. CDR3 nucleotides: TGTGCCTGGAGCCCAAGCAGGAGTCTAATGCGGACTAATGAAAAACTGTTTTTT. Together with reference TRBV30 and TRBJ1-4, the CDR3 gives the full variable domain: SQTIHQWPATLVQPVGSPLSLECTVEGTSNPNLYWYRQAAGRGLQLLFYSVGIGQISSEVPQNLSASRPQDRQFILSSKKLLLSDSGFYLCAWSPSRSLMRTNEKLFFGSGTQLSVL.